Following are 15 T cell receptor beta chains from one sample sequenced in a study of T cell repertoires in cytomegalovirus infection. TCRdb redid the calling of the reads with MiXCR, one entry per CDR3 protein. The top ten hold approximately 8% of the sample, which has some 600,000 distinct CDR3 sequences, 20% to 25% seen once. The sequenced material came from CD8+ T cells from PBMCs. Every receptor here comes from a human donor in good health (CMV status not recorded). Some clones in this sample may be carry-over from other donors' samples.

This clonotype was seen ten or more times. This chain uses TRBV7-6 with TRBJ1-1; D is uncertain. The CDR3 loop spans 13 amino acids. Germline V gives CDR1 SGHVS, CDR2 FNYEAQ. V was clipped by 1 base and J by 4 bases, with 7 bases between them. CDR3 sequence: CASSLGAGTEAFF. In nucleotides, the CDR3 is TGTGCCAGCAGCTTAGGGGCAGGCACTGAAGCTTTCTTT.

This chain links TRBV6-5 with TRBJ1-2, with D hard to call. Trimming left V 4 bases short and J 2 bases short, with 11 bases between. The CDR3 totals 14 residues. The germline V gene encodes CDR1 MNHEY and CDR2 SVGAGI. The CDR3 DNA follows: TGTGCCAGCAGTTCCGAGGGAGGGAACTATGGCTACACCTTC. Its protein is CASSSEGGNYGYTF.

This clonotype has just a few counts. The genes are TRBV19 and TRBJ1-5; D is possibly TRBD1 (5 bases). The V end lost 3 bases, the J end lost 0 bases, and 9 bases lay between the germline ends. CDR1 is LNHDA and CDR2 is SQIVND in the germline V gene (reference sequence). The CDR3 has 15 residues. The CDR3 region is CASSMGVYSNQPQHF. CDR3 nucleotide sequence: TGTGCCAGTAGTATGGGGGTTTATAGCAATCAGCCCCAGCATTTT. Combining the CDR3 with reference TRBV19 and TRBJ1-5 gives the whole variable domain DGGITQSPKYLFRKEGQNVTLSCEQNLNHDAMYWYRQDPGQGLRLIYYSQIVNDFQKGDIAEGYSVSREKKESFPLTVTSAQKNPTAFYLCASSMGVYSNQPQHFGDGTRLSIL.

This clonotype was seen repeatedly, ten times or more. V and J are TRBV7-6 and TRBJ1-3, with 8 bases that match TRBD1. Germline assignment: CDR1 SGHVS and CDR2 FNYEAQ. V lost 5 bases and J lost 0; bases outside the gene matches: 6. The CDR3 has 16 amino acids. The CDR3 loop reads CASSHPGQGSGNTIYF. The CDR3 nucleotides read TGTGCCAGCAGCCATCCCGGACAGGGCTCTGGAAACACCATATATTTT.

The chain links TRBV10-3 to TRBJ2-7; 12 bases are shared with TRBD1. Germline CDR1 is ENHRY and CDR2 is SYGVKD. CDR3 size: 16 residues. V was pared by 6 bases and J by 0 bases, with 6 bases of the junction left unmatched. As DNA, the CDR3 is TGTGCCATCAGGGGACAGGGGGCCCGGGGCTCCTACGAGCAGTACTTC. This codes for CAIRGQGARGSYEQYF.

This clonotype was seen a single time. A much more abundant neighbour one base away suggests this may be a read error. V and J are TRBV7-6 and TRBJ2-7; maybe TRBD2 (6 bases). CDR1 is SGHVS and CDR2 is FNYEAQ in the germline V gene. V was cut by 8 bases and J by 2 bases, with 13 bases left in between. CDR3 length: 13 amino acids. Here the CDR3 DNA reads TGTGCCAGCCTAGCGACAGTACCCTACGAGCAGTACTTC. Protein product: CASLATVPYEQYF.

The chain couples TRBV20-1 to TRBJ2-1; 9 nucleotides align to TRBD2. The CDR3 has 12 amino acids. In germline, CDR1 is DFQATT, CDR2 SNEGSKA (reference sequence). V shed 4 bases, J shed 9 bases, and the junction held 4 bases outside the gene matches. The CDR3 DNA reads as TGCAGTGCTAAGGGACTAGCAGTTGAGCAGTTCTTC. Its translation: CSAKGLAVEQFF.

This clonotype was detected many times. The chain employs TRBV7-2 and TRBJ2-3; TRBD1 aligns across 9 bases. V trimming: 1 base; J trimming: 3 bases; junction bases outside the gene matches: 2. The germline gives CDR1 SGHTA, CDR2 FQGNSA. The CDR3 totals 15 residues. The DNA for the CDR3 is TGTGCCAGCAGCTTAGTAGGACAGGGGACAGATACGCAGTATTTT. This encodes CASSLVGQGTDTQYF.

This chain uses TRBV2 with TRBJ1-3; no clear D. The germline V gene has CDR1 SNHLY and CDR2 FYNNEI. There are 14 residues in the CDR3. The V end was cut by 3 bases, the J end by 0 bases, with 6 bases between. The CDR3 DNA reads TGTGCCAGCAGTGACAGGAGCTCTGGAAACACCATATATTTT. Residues: CASSDRSSGNTIYF.

At least ten counts were recorded for this clonotype. The junction differs from germline at one of its ends, possibly a read error. The rearrangement joins TRBV14 to TRBJ1-2; the D gene is possibly TRBD1 (6 bases). Per the germline V gene, CDR1 is SGHDN and CDR2 is FVKESK. This CDR3 comprises 12 residues. The CDR3 loop reads CASSQDFRDILF. As DNA, the CDR3 is TGTGCCAGCAGCCAAGATTTCAGGGACATCCTCTTC.

This clonotype was observed once. The chain combines TRBV2 with TRBJ2-7; weak D call: TRBD1 (6 bases). Germline assignment: CDR1 SNHLY and CDR2 FYNNEI. This CDR3 spans 13 amino acids. V dropped 0 bases and J dropped 11 bases, with 14 bases sitting between them. CDR3 protein: CASSEASFNREYV. The CDR3 DNA reads as TGTGCCAGCAGTGAAGCGTCCTTCAACAGGGAGTACGTC.

This chain uses TRBV28 with TRBJ2-7; 7 nucleotides line up with TRBD1. The CDR3 spans 12 residues. Germline CDR1 reads MDHEN; CDR2 reads SYDVKM. Losses at the gene ends were 4 bases for V and 5 bases for J; bases not matched to a gene: 2. The CDR3 DNA reads as TGTGCCAGCAGTTCAACAGGGGACGAGCAGTACGTC. Translated, it gives CASSSTGDEQYV.

The rearrangement links TRBV20-1 to TRBJ2-1, with D maybe TRBD1 (6 bases). The V gene's germline CDR1 is DFQATT and CDR2 SNEGSKA (reference sequence). There are 15 residues in the CDR3. The V and J ends lost 1 base and 1 base respectively, with 11 bases between them. CDR3 DNA: TGCAGTGCTAGAGCTCGGGACATATCCTACAATGAGCAGTTCTTC. Translated, it gives CSARARDISYNEQFF.

The chain's CDR3 is CASSESLGQKNTEAFF. The CDR3 region has the DNA TGTGCCAGCAGCGAATCTCTGGGACAAAAGAACACTGAAGCTTTCTTT. V and J are TRBV7-9 and TRBJ1-1; the D gene is possibly TRBD1 (6 bases). The CDR3 has 16 residues. Trimming took off 5 bases at V and 1 base at J, with 17 bases between the two ends. CDR1 is SEHNR, CDR2 FQNEAQ, per germline (reference sequence).

This clonotype has only a few counts. This chain links TRBV2 with TRBJ2-1; no firm D call. The CDR3 is made up of 11 amino acids. V lost 7 bases and J 10 bases, leaving 11 bases between the germline ends. Per germline, CDR1 SNHLY and CDR2 FYNNEI. Here the CDR3 reads CASTLKMEQFF. The CDR3 DNA sequence: TGTGCCAGCACCCTAAAGATGGAGCAGTTCTTC. Filled out from reference TRBV2 and TRBJ2-1, the complete variable domain reads EPEVTQTPSHQVTQMGQEVILRCVPISNHLYFYWYRQILGQKVEFLVSFYNNEISEKSEIFDDQFSVERPDGSNFTLKIRSTKLEDSAMYFCASTLKMEQFFGPGTRLTVL.